The 2 T cell receptor beta chains in this list originate from one sample, sequenced in a study of T cells expressing NK-cell markers. TCRdb reprocessed the 5' RACE reads and keeps a single row for each CDR3 protein, giving no DNA. The ten most abundant clones cover roughly 8% of a sample with 400,000 to 450,000 distinct CDR3 sequences. Sequenced sample: blood T cells: a sorted CD56 or NKG2C T cell subset, CD4+ or CD8+ T cells, or bulk PBMC T cells (not recorded which). These receptors all stem from a woman between 18 and 75 years old in good health.

The genes are TRBV29-1 and TRBJ2-1; TCRdb's assignment of TRBD2 cannot be checked, as there is no DNA. Germline V gives CDR1 SQVTM, CDR2 ANQGSEA. The CDR3 is made up of 14 amino acids. The CDR3 reads CSVPTSGPWDEQFF.

V is TRBV7-6 and J is TRBJ2-5; with no DNA, the TCRdb D assignment of TRBD1 cannot be verified. This CDR3 is 14 amino acids long. Germline-derived CDR1 and CDR2 are SGHVS and FNYEAQ. CDR3 region: CASSSAGGQGTQYF. The full variable domain, in which reference TRBV7-6 and TRBJ2-5 provide the parts outside the CDR3, is GAGVSQSPRYKVTKRGQDVALRCDPISGHVSLYWYRQALGQGPEFLTYFNYEAQQDKSGLPNDRFSAERPEGSISTLTIQRTEQRDSAMYRCASSSAGGQGTQYFGPGTRLLVL.